This T cell receptor beta chain was retrieved from a study of blood T cells in healthy people across ages. Study details: About one barcoded beta molecule per two T cells was the capture yield of template switching.

Regarding the study as a whole: CMV status of donors was unknown, possibly confounding expanded clonotype changes.

Primed by a sample-barcoded 5' primer and a J-beta primer mix, a second PCR proceeded for roughly 6 to 12 cycles. TCRdb re-called the 5' RACE reads through MiXCR, storing one row per CDR3 protein. The sample includes fewer than 800,000 distinct CDR3 sequences, roughly 32% seen only once; the top ten take about 16%. V was clipped by 2 bases and J by 5 bases, with 9 bases between them. The CDR3 runs 13 residues. Germline V gives CDR1 SGHAT, CDR2 FQNNGV. Details on this clonotype: The target antigen is unknown.

The sample taken for sequencing was blood. This sequence joins TRBV11-2 and TRBJ2-5, with D hard to call. The TCR comes from a woman over 75 in good health. In DNA form, the CDR3 reads TGTGCCAGCAGCTTAACCTTTGCCGAGACCCAGTACTTC. Translation: CASSLTFAETQYF.